This T cell receptor (beta chain) was profiled in a study of cytomegalovirus exposure and HLA in healthy donors. Primers included in the PCR were 60 Vbeta and 13 Jbeta primers. The data were produced by immunoSEQ multiplex PCR, yet TCRdb's version contains in-frame clones alone and is incomplete. The data hold around 130,000 clones, with around four fifths observed a single time. A remark on this clone: Antigen unknown.

Whole-study results and caveats: Apart from CMV serostatus, no immune exposure information was available. Associated with cytomegalovirus, according to the listing, were some 150 TCR beta chains.

CDR1 and CDR2 from the germline V gene are MNHEY and SMNVEV (reference sequence). The CDR3 has 13 residues. V lost 3 bases to trimming and J lost 6 bases, with 11 bases between them. This sequence was found in a boy younger than 18 in good health and CMV-seronegative. Material: PBMCs. The chain carries TRBV27 and TRBJ1-1, with a tentative D call TRBD1 (5 bases). The CDR3 protein is CASSFQAGAEAFF. The CDR3 nucleotides are TGTGCCAGCAGTTTTCAAGCGGGGGCTGAAGCTTTCTTT.